This TCR beta chain was profiled in a study of T cell repertoires in cytomegalovirus infection. Study-level information: Peptides in the study included HLA-C-restricted and HLA-B-restricted CMV epitopes.

This clonotype has a single count. The antigen remains unidentified. Broader study findings: Dominating the ex vivo response were HLA-C-restricted CMV-specific TCR beta clonotypes.

This CDR3 region has 15 residues. The V gene's germline CDR1 is MDHEN and CDR2 SYDVKM. Trimming took 4 bases from V and 5 from J, leaving 15 bases between them. Using its own MiXCR run on the reads, TCRdb lists one record per CDR3 protein. This table holds 230,000 or so distinct CDR3 sequences, around 40% found once. This chain uses TRBV28 with TRBJ1-5, with a tentative D call TRBD1 (6 bases). Material: CD8+ T cells from cultured PBMCs, obtained from culture after CMV antigen stimulation. The receptor was isolated from a human donor in good health (CMV status not recorded). Some clones in this sample may be carry-over from other donors' samples. CDR3 nucleotide sequence: TGTGCCAGCAGTTCTCCTTACAGGGTTGATCAGCCCCAGCATTTT. Protein sequence: CASSSPYRVDQPQHF.